One TCR beta chain is described in this entry. The antigen remains unidentified. Assay used: immunoSEQ multiplex PCR; TCRdb lists only in-frame clones, some missing. The sample includes 50,000 to 60,000 clones, 80% of them seen just once. The data originate from a study of T cell responses to AZD1222 COVID-19 vaccine. Study results and caveats: Receipt of two AZD1222 doses was followed by a rise in Spike-specific TCR breadth and depth. Seropositive AZD1222 recipients at baseline numbered only five or six.

Second-dose intervals near 4 or 12 weeks were combined. Germline-derived CDR1 and CDR2 are SGHNT and YYREEE (reference sequence). V lost 2 bases, J lost 6 bases, and 2 bases stayed unmatched. The CDR3 consists of 13 residues. Sequenced here: peripheral blood, sampled 28 days after the second AZD1222 dose. This chain links TRBV5-4 with TRBJ2-4, with 7 bases identical to TRBD2. The clonotype comes from an adult who received the AZD1222 COVID-19 vaccine. CDR3 amino acids: CASSFPGGNIQYF. Written as DNA, the CDR3 is TGTGCCAGCAGCTTCCCGGGAGGAAACATTCAGTACTTC. Variable domain in full (rest from reference TRBV5-4 and TRBJ2-4): ETGVTQSPTHLIKTRGQQVTLRCSSQSGHNTVSWYQQALGQGPQFIFQYYREEENGRGNFPPRFSGLQFPNYSSELNVNALELDDSALYLCASSFPGGNIQYFGAGTRLSVL.